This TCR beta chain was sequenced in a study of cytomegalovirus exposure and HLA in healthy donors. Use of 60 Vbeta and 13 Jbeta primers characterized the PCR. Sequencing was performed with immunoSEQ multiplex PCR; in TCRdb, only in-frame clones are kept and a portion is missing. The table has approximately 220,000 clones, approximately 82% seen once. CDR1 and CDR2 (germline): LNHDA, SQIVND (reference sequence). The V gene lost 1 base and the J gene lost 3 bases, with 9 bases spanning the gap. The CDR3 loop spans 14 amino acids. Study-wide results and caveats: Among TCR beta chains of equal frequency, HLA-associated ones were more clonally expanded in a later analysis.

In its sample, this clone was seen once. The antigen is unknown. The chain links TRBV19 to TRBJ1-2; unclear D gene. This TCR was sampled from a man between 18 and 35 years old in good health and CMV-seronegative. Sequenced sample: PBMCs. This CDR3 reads CASSIAGIDYGYTF. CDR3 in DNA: TGTGCCAGTAGTATAGCGGGGATAGACTATGGCTACACCTTC. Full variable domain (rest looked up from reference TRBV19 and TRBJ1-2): DGGITQSPKYLFRKEGQNVTLSCEQNLNHDAMYWYRQDPGQGLRLIYYSQIVNDFQKGDIAEGYSVSREKKESFPLTVTSAQKNPTAFYLCASSIAGIDYGYTFGSGTRLTVV.